Reported below is one T cell receptor beta chain. Its antigen remains unknown. The germline gives CDR1 MGHRA, CDR2 YSYEKL. The CDR3 loop spans 16 amino acids. V lost 0 bases and J lost 3, with 14 bases in between. This specimen belongs to a study of Ad26.COV2.S vaccination and SARS-CoV-2 variants. The overall study: Of the COV1001 trial arms, the Ad26.COV2.S arm included the donor.

Treatment here: roughly 19 received Ad26.COV2.S at low or high dose, single or two shots; a few received placebo; per-sample allocation not given. The samples date from day 63 after the first vaccine or placebo injection. Boston supplied an adult donor aged 18-55 years. An Ad26 vector expressing Wuhan-strain SARS-CoV-2 spike served as the vaccine. Study outcomes and limitations: From the TCR breadth and depth analyses, total T cell responses may have been underestimated.

Method: immunoSEQ multiplex PCR; TCRdb's copy keeps in-frame clones and lacks some. The data show about 320,000 clones, roughly 80% seen once. J is TRBJ1-2 and V is TRBV4-1; weak D call: TRBD1 (6 bases). The TCR originated in a person aged 18-65 years who received the Ad26.COV2.S COVID-19 vaccine or a placebo. The material was peripheral blood, obtained in a trial of Ad26.COV2.S vaccine versus placebo. The CDR3 coding sequence is TGCGCCAGCAGCCAAGAGGACAGTCTCGCCTACTATGGCTACACCTTC. This translates into CASSQEDSLAYYGYTF.